The 20 T cell receptor beta chains below all came from one sample that was sequenced in a study of T-cell reconstitution after alpha-beta-depleted transplantation in children. The TCRbeta library was prepared with unique molecular identifiers. TCRdb ran MiXCR on the PCR reads and lists one entry per CDR3 protein. The sample contains some 600,000 distinct CDR3 sequences, 10% to 15% of which appear only once. The sequencing used PBMCs, mostly from graft donor cells, collected 360 days after TCRalphabeta/CD19-depleted stem cell transplant. The receptors derive from a male patient between 10 and 17 years old who had a stem cell transplant for acute myeloid leukemia, so the T cells may come from the graft donor.

The CDR3 DNA sequence: TGCGCCAGCAGCCAAGGAAAGCGGGACGGGCATGCCGGGGAGCTGTTTTTT. Protein: CASSQGKRDGHAGELFF. This chain uses TRBV4-3 with TRBJ2-2, with TRBD2 matching over 7 bases. This CDR3 region has 17 residues. Germline V gene lookup returns CDR1 LGHNA and CDR2 YSLEER. V lost 1 base, J lost 6 bases, and 11 bases stayed unmatched.

The J gene is TRBJ2-7, the V gene TRBV20-1; D ambiguous. CDR3 length: 13 residues. With 6 bases removed from V and 0 bases from J, the gap between germline ends came to 12 bases. Germline V gives CDR1 DFQATT, CDR2 SNEGSKA (reference sequence). The CDR3 loop is CSAQGGFSYEQYF. CDR3 DNA sequence: TGCAGTGCCCAAGGCGGATTCTCCTACGAGCAGTACTTC.

This clonotype is medium-sized (0.01 to 0.1%). DNA for the CDR3: TGTGCCACCAAACGGGGGGTTGAGCACGAGCAGTACTTC. Translating it yields CATKRGVEHEQYF. The V gene is TRBV6-6, the J gene TRBJ2-7, with 7 bases aligning to TRBD2. The CDR3 has 13 amino acids. J was trimmed by 5 bases and V by 10 bases; bases with no gene match: 11. CDR1 is MNHNY, CDR2 SVGAGI, per germline (reference sequence).

V usage is TRBV7-3 and J usage is TRBJ2-1, with D possibly TRBD2 on 6 matching bases. The CDR3 extends over 16 amino acids. Looked up from germline, CDR1 is SGHTA and CDR2 is FQGTGA. The V and J ends lost 5 bases and 7 bases respectively, with 21 bases between them. In DNA, the CDR3 is TGTGCCAGCAGCCCAAGGGTTGCGGAGGGGAAAAATGAGCAGTTCTTC. It yields the protein CASSPRVAEGKNEQFF.

There are many counts of this clonotype. One end of the junction varies from germline; a read error may be responsible. The V and J genes are TRBV29-1 and TRBJ1-1, with TRBD1 matching 8 bases. The CDR3 extends over 8 amino acids. Per germline, CDR1 SQVTM and CDR2 ANQGSEA. The CDR3: CSVAGQGF. The CDR3 DNA sequence: TGCAGCGTCGCTGGACAGGGCTTT.

This chain links TRBV6-2 or TRBV6-3 with TRBJ2-3; 8 nucleotides agree with TRBD1. CDR3 size: 15 residues. Germline V lookup: CDR1 MNHEY, CDR2 SVGEGT. Trimming removed 4 bases from V and 3 bases from J; junction bases left unmatched: 6. In nucleotides, the CDR3 is TGTGCCAGCAGTTCCGTCAACAGGGGGACAGATACGCAGTATTTT. Translated: CASSSVNRGTDTQYF.

There are a few counts of this clonotype. The rearrangement joins TRBV24-1 to TRBJ2-2; the D gene is possibly TRBD1 (6 bases). This CDR3 has 16 amino acids. The germline V and J ends were trimmed by 1 base and 3 bases, with 11 bases remaining between them. CDR1 KGHDR and CDR2 SFDVKD come from the germline V gene. The DNA for the CDR3 is TGTGCCACCAGTGATTTCTACAGGGCTCACACCGGGGAGCTGTTTTTT. Its translation: CATSDFYRAHTGELFF.

The rearrangement links TRBV5-1 to TRBJ2-7; D is perhaps TRBD2 (5 bases). This CDR3 spans 15 amino acids. The germline gives CDR1 SGHRS, CDR2 YFSETQ. The V end lost 1 base, the J end lost 2 bases, and 13 bases lay between the germline ends. Here the CDR3 DNA reads TGCGCCAGCAGCTTGATCGGGGATAGGACCTACGAGCAGTACTTC. Translated, it gives CASSLIGDRTYEQYF.

The chain's CDR3 is CASSPVSGRANNEQFF. In DNA form, the CDR3 reads TGTGCCAGCAGCCCGGTTAGCGGGAGGGCCAATAATGAGCAGTTCTTC. The chain uses TRBV7-2 and TRBJ2-1; TRBD2 matches 11 bases. The CDR3 length is 16 residues. The germline gives CDR1 SGHTA, CDR2 FQGNSA. The trim removed 5 bases at V and 7 bases at J, leaving 10 bases unmatched.

This clonotype was seen only once. J is TRBJ2-1 and V is TRBV5-5, with D hard to call. Germline V gives CDR1 SGHKS, CDR2 YYEKEE (reference sequence). The CDR3 covers 13 residues. Deletions cut 0 bases from V and 7 bases from J, with 8 bases between. CDR3 in amino acids: CASSLVGLNEQFF. The CDR3, as DNA: TGTGCCAGCAGCTTGGTTGGTCTTAATGAGCAGTTCTTC.

This clonotype was seen only a few times. This sequence joins TRBV5-1 and TRBJ1-5, with D maybe TRBD1 (5 bases). The CDR3 is made up of 15 amino acids. Trimming took off 0 bases at V and 6 bases at J, with 13 bases between the two ends. Germline CDR1 is SGHRS and CDR2 is YFSETQ. DNA of the CDR3: TGCGCCAGCAGCTTGGGGGACGGTGTTGGTCAGCCCCAGCATTTT. Its protein is CASSLGDGVGQPQHF.

The V and J genes are TRBV9 and TRBJ1-1, with D perhaps TRBD1 (6 bases). The CDR3 is 14 amino acids. CDR1 and CDR2 from the germline V gene are SGDLS and YYNGEE. The CDR3 sequence: CESSGGQLNTEAFF. The CDR3 DNA reads as TGTGAAAGCAGCGGCGGACAGTTGAACACTGAAGCTTTCTTT.

This clonotype was found a few times. The chain is built from TRBV24-1 and TRBJ2-1; maybe TRBD1 (5 bases). The ends were cut back, 1 base at V and 8 bases at J, with 14 bases in the middle. There are 15 residues in the CDR3. CDR1 KGHDR and CDR2 SFDVKD come from the germline V gene. The chain's CDR3 is CATSDFRGGLDEQFF. CDR3 bases: TGTGCCACCAGTGATTTTAGGGGCGGCTTAGATGAGCAGTTCTTC.

This clonotype appeared a few times. The CDR3 DNA follows: TGTGCCAGCAGTTTGCTTGGGACTAGCCTGTACTTC. Protein product: CASSLLGTSLYF. The chain recombines TRBV12-3 or TRBV12-4 with TRBJ2-7; 9 nucleotides align to TRBD2. The V and J ends lost 3 bases and 12 bases, in that order; junction bases with no gene match: 6. The CDR3 spans 12 residues.

This clonotype has only a few counts. This chain joins TRBV1 and TRBJ2-5; the table gives TRBD2 as D, unverified against the DNA. TRBV1 is flagged as a pseudogene. The CDR3 sequence is 15 residues long. The CDR3 nucleotides read TGCACCAGCAGCATGGCTAGCGGGAGGAGGGAGACCCAGTACTTC. This encodes CTSSMASGRRETQYF.

The V call is TRBV6-2 or TRBV6-3, the J call TRBJ2-7; the D is unclear. Germline lookup yields CDR1 MNHEY and CDR2 SVGEGT. This CDR3 contains 14 residues. V was trimmed by 6 bases and J by 2 bases, leaving 14 bases between them. The CDR3 reads CASSRVITPYEQYF. The DNA for the CDR3 is TGTGCCAGCAGCAGAGTTATAACCCCCTACGAGCAGTACTTC.

This clonotype came up a few times. The chain couples TRBV12-3 or TRBV12-4 to TRBJ1-5; unclear D gene. The V and J ends lost 3 bases and 3 bases respectively, with 9 bases between them. This CDR3 region has 14 residues. The DNA of the CDR3 is TGTGCCAGCAGTTTTGGGCAGCCCAATCAGCCCCAGCATTTT. Translating gives CASSFGQPNQPQHF.

V and J are TRBV30 and TRBJ2-3, with no clear D. Germline CDR1 reads GTSNPN; CDR2 reads SVGIG (reference sequence). This CDR3 spans 11 amino acids. Between the trimmed V and J ends, which lost 1 base and 7 bases, there was a span of 6 bases. Here the CDR3 DNA reads TGTGCCTGGAGTGCCCTAAATACGCAGTATTTT. Its translation is CAWSALNTQYF.

This chain links TRBV13 with TRBJ2-7, with TRBD2 as a possible D gene (6 bases). The germline V gene encodes CDR1 PRHDT and CDR2 FYEKMQ (reference sequence). Deletions cut 0 bases from V and 2 bases from J, with 11 bases between. The CDR3 length is 15 residues. The CDR3, as DNA: TGTGCCAGCAGCTTAGGAGGTAGCGGACCCTACGAGCAGTACTTC. Translation gives CASSLGGSGPYEQYF. Looking up the rest from reference TRBV13 and TRBJ2-7 gives the full variable domain: AAGVIQSPRHLIKEKRETATLKCYPIPRHDTVYWYQQGPGQDPQFLISFYEKMQSDKGSIPDRFSAQQFSDYHSELNMSSLELGDSALYFCASSLGGSGPYEQYFGPGTRLTVT.

This clonotype turned up a few times. J is TRBJ2-4 and V is TRBV4-3; D might be TRBD2 (6 bases). Trimming shortened V by 3 bases and J by 6 bases, and 12 bases separated the two germline ends. CDR3 length: 14 residues. Germline-derived CDR1 and CDR2 are LGHNA and YSLEER. CDR3 sequence (DNA): TGCGCCAGCAGCCAGGAGGAGGGTGGAAACATTCAGTACTTC. It encodes CASSQEEGGNIQYF.